This record looks at one T cell receptor beta chain sequence and its context. Trimming cost V 4 bases and J 5 bases; bases outside gene matches: 13. This CDR3 has 16 residues. Germline V CDR1 and CDR2: SEHNR, FQNEAQ (reference sequence). This entry comes from a study of blood T cell repertoires in COVID-19. Profiling relied on immunoSEQ multiplex PCR, and the TCRdb table lists in-frame clones only, not all of them. The table lists roughly 300,000 clones, approximately 87% of them singletons. Seattle cases were enrolled at active infection and followed longitudinally. The sequenced sample was peripheral blood. The chain is built from TRBV7-9 and TRBJ1-2; 7 nucleotides align to TRBD1. The clonotype comes from a woman aged 25 to 45 with COVID-19, enrolled during active disease. The chain's CDR3 is CASSSDGGRGVYGYTF. For the CDR3, the DNA is TGTGCCAGCAGCTCTGATGGGGGCAGGGGGGTATATGGCTACACCTTC.